The next 32 T cell receptor beta chains were all read from a single sample in a study of control samples from healthy donors and cancer patients. Assay used: immunoSEQ multiplex PCR; TCRdb lists only in-frame clones, some missing. The profile covers 150,000 to 200,000 clones, with about 91% appearing a single time and just over 2% taken by the ten largest. Sequencing used blood. The receptors here all came from a woman aged 40 to 55 in good health.

Only a few counts were recorded for this clone. This sequence joins TRBV12-5 and TRBJ2-7; D is perhaps TRBD2 (6 bases). The V gene's germline CDR1 is LGHNT and CDR2 FRNRAP. This CDR3 region has 13 residues. V gave up 3 bases and J gave up 5 bases, with 11 bases separating them. CDR3 region: CASGFTGVHEQYF. Here the CDR3 DNA reads TGTGCTAGTGGTTTTACGGGGGTTCACGAGCAGTACTTC.

This chain connects TRBV10-3 to TRBJ1-1; D is possibly TRBD1 (5 bases). Looked up from germline, CDR1 is ENHRY and CDR2 is SYGVKD. This CDR3 is 12 amino acids long. V was clipped by 8 bases and J by 1 base, with 8 bases between them. The CDR3 spells CAIVRGNTEAFF. In DNA form, the CDR3 reads TGTGCCATCGTGAGGGGGAACACTGAAGCTTTCTTT.

The rearrangement joins TRBV25-1 to TRBJ2-2; maybe TRBD1 (6 bases). The V end lost 3 bases, the J end lost 2 bases, and 10 bases lay between the germline ends. Germline-derived CDR1 and CDR2 are MGHDK and SYGVNS. The CDR3 runs to 15 residues. CDR3 protein: CASSDYRENTGELFF. CDR3 in DNA: TGTGCCAGCAGTGATTACAGGGAAAACACCGGGGAGCTGTTTTTT.

The V and J genes are TRBV10-2 and TRBJ1-6; D is perhaps TRBD1 (6 bases). V was trimmed by 7 bases and J by 7 bases, leaving 14 bases between them. Germline values: CDR1 WSHSY, CDR2 SAAADI. There are 14 residues in the CDR3. The CDR3 nucleotides read TGCGCCAGCAATGGACAGCTTTCGAATTCACCCCTCCACTTT. This sequence encodes CASNGQLSNSPLHF.

This chain links TRBV2 with TRBJ1-4; D remains unclear. Deletions cut 5 bases from V and 2 bases from J, with 15 bases between. Germline CDR1 is SNHLY and CDR2 is FYNNEI. This CDR3 contains 16 residues. The CDR3 reads CASSQREGLTNEKLFF. The CDR3 DNA reads as TGTGCCAGCAGTCAAAGGGAAGGGCTCACTAATGAAAAACTGTTTTTT.

The chain recombines TRBV5-1 with TRBJ1-6; TRBD1 agrees at 7 bases. This CDR3 contains 16 residues. Germline V CDR1 and CDR2: SGHRS, YFSETQ. Unmatched junction bases numbered 9, after V lost 1 base and J lost 8 bases. This CDR3 reads CASSLTTGAADSPLHF. The CDR3 nucleotides read TGCGCCAGCAGCTTGACTACAGGGGCGGCGGATTCACCCCTCCACTTT.

This clone was seen a single time. The CDR3 spells CASSLAGLTNEQFF. The CDR3 nucleotides are TGTGCCAGCAGCTTAGCGGGACTCACGAATGAGCAGTTCTTC. The rearrangement links TRBV7-9 to TRBJ2-1, with D possibly being TRBD2 (6 bases). Germline V gives CDR1 SEHNR, CDR2 FQNEAQ (reference sequence). V was shortened by 0 bases and J by 7 bases, with 10 bases between the two germline ends. CDR3 size: 14 residues.

The genes are TRBV19 and TRBJ2-1; the D is unclear. The V end lost 1 base, the J end lost 7 bases, and 8 bases lay between the germline ends. CDR1 is LNHDA and CDR2 is SQIVND in the germline V gene (reference sequence). The CDR3 sequence is 13 residues long. CDR3 DNA sequence: TGTGCCAGTAGTATAGTTGACGCAAATGAGCAGTTCTTC. Encoded protein: CASSIVDANEQFF.

CDR3: CATNWLAENEQFF. CDR3 nucleotide sequence: TGTGCCACCAATTGGCTAGCGGAAAATGAGCAGTTCTTC. The rearrangement uses TRBV24-1 and TRBJ2-1; TRBD2 aligns across 7 bases. J gave up 7 bases and V 8 bases, and 7 bases lay outside the gene matches. From germline, CDR1 is KGHDR and CDR2 SFDVKD. CDR3 length equals 13 residues.

J is TRBJ1-2 and V is TRBV10-3; 9 positions agree with TRBD1. The V gene end was trimmed by 3 bases and the J gene end by 7 bases; junction bases not matched to a gene: 6. The CDR3 contains 14 residues. The germline V gene encodes CDR1 ENHRY and CDR2 SYGVKD. Written as DNA, the CDR3 is TGTGCCATCAGTGAAGGTACAGGGGGCCGTGGCTACACCTTC. This codes for CAISEGTGGRGYTF.

This rearrangement joins TRBV7-9 to TRBJ1-2; no clear D. Germline lookup yields CDR1 SEHNR and CDR2 FQNEAQ (reference sequence). Trimming pared 11 bases from V and 5 bases from J, leaving 18 bases between. This CDR3 has 13 amino acids. The CDR3 DNA follows: TGTGCCGACCGCCCGGGGAACCTTTATGGCTACACCTTC. Its protein product is CADRPGNLYGYTF.

The V gene is TRBV11-1, the J gene TRBJ2-3, with a tentative D call TRBD2 (6 bases). The length of the CDR3 is 12 residues. The ends were cut back, 10 bases at V and 5 bases at J, with 13 bases in the middle. Per germline, CDR1 SGHAT and CDR2 FQDESV (reference sequence). Written as DNA, the CDR3 is TGTGCCACCTCGACAGCGGGAGATACGCAGTATTTT. This gives the protein CATSTAGDTQYF.

The chain is built from TRBV5-1 and TRBJ2-7; D is possibly TRBD1 (6 bases). The CDR3 is made up of 14 amino acids. CDR1 and CDR2 (germline): SGHRS, YFSETQ. Trimming cost V 4 bases and J 4 bases, with 15 bases left between them. CDR3 loop: CASSQAGQIYEQYF. As DNA, the CDR3 is TGCGCCAGCAGCCAAGCCGGACAGATATACGAGCAGTACTTC.

This chain connects TRBV19 to TRBJ2-7, with D uncertain. The germline V gene has CDR1 LNHDA and CDR2 SQIVND (reference sequence). The CDR3 covers 12 residues. Trimming removed 7 bases at V and 3 bases at J, with 10 bases between. CDR3 bases: TGTGCCAGTAAGGGTGGCTTCTACGAGCAGTACTTC. Translating it yields CASKGGFYEQYF.

The CDR3 DNA is TGTGCCACCAGTGACCAGGCAGGATTAGGCAATCAGCCCCAGCATTTT. Its translation: CATSDQAGLGNQPQHF. The rearrangement uses TRBV24-1 and TRBJ1-5; D gene uncertain. V gave up 4 bases and J gave up 2 bases, with 14 bases separating them. Germline lookup yields CDR1 KGHDR and CDR2 SFDVKD. The CDR3 loop spans 16 amino acids.

V usage is TRBV29-1 and J usage is TRBJ2-1; 9 bases are shared with TRBD1. V trimming: 6 bases; J trimming: 7 bases; junction bases outside the gene matches: 10. Germline V gives CDR1 SQVTM, CDR2 ANQGSEA. The CDR3 spans 14 residues. The chain's CDR3 is CSVSNRGQVNEQFF. DNA of the CDR3: TGCAGCGTCTCCAACAGGGGGCAGGTAAATGAGCAGTTCTTC.

The CDR3 here is CASSLRYTSGGYTF. The CDR3 bases are TGTGCCAGCAGTTTACGTTACACTTCGGGTGGCTACACCTTC. J is TRBJ1-2 and V is TRBV6-2 or TRBV6-3; D is unclear. Germline loops: CDR1 MNHEY, CDR2 SVGEGT. V was trimmed by 4 bases and J by 7 bases, leaving 16 bases between them. The CDR3 consists of 14 residues.

V usage is TRBV7-9 and J usage is TRBJ1-2, with unresolved D. V lost 6 bases and J lost 4, with 12 bases in between. From germline, CDR1 is SEHNR and CDR2 FQNEAQ (reference sequence). CDR3 length equals 13 residues. CDR3 in amino acids: CASSPGLTYGYTF. In DNA, the CDR3 is TGTGCCAGCAGTCCCGGGCTGACCTATGGCTACACCTTC.

This clone was observed once. The rearrangement joins TRBV5-1 to TRBJ2-7; D call uncertain. This CDR3 spans 14 amino acids. The V end was cut by 0 bases, the J end by 2 bases, with 9 bases between. Germline V gives CDR1 SGHRS, CDR2 YFSETQ. The CDR3 spells CASSLDSGPYEQYF. CDR3 DNA: TGCGCCAGCAGCTTGGACTCAGGACCCTACGAGCAGTACTTC.

This chain connects TRBV11-1 to TRBJ1-1; no firm D call. Germline assignment: CDR1 SGHAT and CDR2 FQDESV (reference sequence). The length of the CDR3 is 13 residues. The ends were cut back, 5 bases at V and 6 bases at J, with 13 bases in the middle. The CDR3 DNA sequence: TGTGCCAGCAGCACTCCCGCTACCCCTGAAGCTTTCTTT. Amino acid sequence: CASSTPATPEAFF.

This clone appeared a single time. This chain joins TRBV5-1 and TRBJ2-1; D tentatively fits TRBD1 or TRBD2 (6 bases each). Between the trimmed V and J ends, which lost 2 bases and 0 bases, there was a span of 12 bases. Germline V gives CDR1 SGHRS, CDR2 YFSETQ. The CDR3 runs to 16 residues. DNA for the CDR3: TGCGCCAGCAGCTTATCGGGGGCGGGCTCCTACAATGAGCAGTTCTTC. This sequence encodes CASSLSGAGSYNEQFF.

CDR3 DNA: TGTGCCAGCAGTCTTCTCGAGACAGGGGGCGCCGAGCAGTACTTC. Translated, it gives CASSLLETGGAEQYF. The chain carries TRBV27 and TRBJ2-7; 10 bases map to TRBD1. Losses at the gene ends were 5 bases for V and 6 bases for J; bases not matched to a gene: 10. The CDR3 length is 15 residues. In germline, CDR1 is MNHEY, CDR2 SMNVEV (reference sequence).

The chain recombines TRBV3-1 (or the pseudogene TRBV3-2) with TRBJ1-2, with 7 bases fitting TRBD1. This CDR3 comprises 16 residues. Germline lookup yields CDR1 LGHDT and CDR2 YNNKEL (reference sequence). Losses at the gene ends were 2 bases for V and 1 base for J; bases not matched to a gene: 7. CDR3 sequence: CASSQQGDPINYGYTF. CDR3 nucleotides: TGTGCCAGCAGCCAACAGGGGGACCCTATTAACTATGGCTACACCTTC.

V usage is TRBV5-4 and J usage is TRBJ2-2; a possible D gene is TRBD2 (6 bases). V was cut by 3 bases and J by 5 bases, with 14 bases left in between. The length of the CDR3 is 15 residues. CDR1 is SGHNT, CDR2 YYREEE, per germline (reference sequence). The CDR3 spells CASSSPGLTTGELFF. CDR3 sequence (DNA): TGTGCCAGCAGCTCTCCGGGACTCACTACCGGGGAGCTGTTTTTT.

The chain employs TRBV28 and TRBJ1-2; D not certain. V was trimmed by 6 bases and J by 4 bases, leaving 21 bases between them. This CDR3 spans 16 amino acids. Germline V gene lookup returns CDR1 MDHEN and CDR2 SYDVKM. The CDR3 protein is CASSPRTLLAGYGYTF. The CDR3 nucleotides read TGTGCCAGCAGCCCCCGGACGCTTCTGGCGGGCTATGGCTACACCTTC.

The rearrangement links TRBV6-5 to TRBJ1-1; 9 bases map to TRBD1. CDR3 length equals 15 residues. V lost 2 bases, J lost 1 base, and 2 bases stayed unmatched. Germline V gene lookup returns CDR1 MNHEY and CDR2 SVGAGI. The CDR3: CASSYNRGPNTEAFF. Written as DNA, the CDR3 is TGTGCCAGCAGTTACAACAGGGGGCCGAACACTGAAGCTTTCTTT.

This chain links TRBV2 with TRBJ2-7; 9 bases align to TRBD1. Losses at the gene ends were 6 bases for V and 6 bases for J; bases not matched to a gene: 6. There are 13 residues in the CDR3. CDR1 is SNHLY, CDR2 FYNNEI, per germline. The CDR3 bases are TGTGCCAGCAGACCGGACAGGGGAGGCGAGCAGTACTTC. Protein: CASRPDRGGEQYF.

This clone came up once. This sequence joins TRBV18 and TRBJ2-3; TRBD2 aligns across 8 bases. CDR1 and CDR2 (germline): KGHSH, LQKENI. The CDR3 has 15 amino acids. The junction had 6 bases not matched to a gene; V was cut back by 3 bases and J by 4 bases. The CDR3 DNA reads TGTGCCAGCTCACCTATCGGGGGGGGGCCAGATACGCAGTATTTT. Translating it yields CASSPIGGGPDTQYF. Looking up the rest from reference TRBV18 and TRBJ2-3 gives the full variable domain: NAGVMQNPRHLVRRRGQEARLRCSPMKGHSHVYWYRQLPEEGLKFMVYLQKENIIDESGMPKERFSAEFPKEGPSILRIQQVVRGDSAAYFCASSPIGGGPDTQYFGPGTRLTVL.

The chain carries TRBV24-1 and TRBJ1-5; tentatively, D is TRBD1 (6 bases). CDR1 and CDR2 (germline): KGHDR, SFDVKD. This CDR3 region has 15 residues. The V and J ends lost 3 bases and 1 base respectively, with 9 bases between them. The CDR3 reads CATSDPTGSNQPQHF. The CDR3 nucleotides are TGTGCCACCAGTGATCCAACAGGGAGCAATCAGCCCCAGCATTTT.

V and J are TRBV10-2 and TRBJ1-4; no definite D call. Trimming removed 7 bases at V and 7 bases at J, with 19 bases between. This CDR3 region has 15 residues. Germline CDR1 WSHSY, CDR2 SAAADI. DNA of the CDR3: TGCGCCAGCAATGCGGCCCCAACCGGACTTGAAAAACTGTTTTTT. As protein: CASNAAPTGLEKLFF.

V usage is TRBV6-1 and J usage is TRBJ1-1; D is unclear. Germline V gives CDR1 MNHNS, CDR2 SASEGT. The CDR3 is 14 residues long. Trimming took off 2 bases at V and 1 base at J, with 8 bases between the two ends. The CDR3 reads CASSERAANTEAFF. For the CDR3, the DNA is TGTGCCAGCAGTGAACGGGCGGCGAACACTGAAGCTTTCTTT.

This clone was seen just once. The CDR3 spells CASSRPDLYPTDTQYF. The DNA for the CDR3 is TGCGCCAGCAGCCGGCCGGACCTCTATCCAACAGATACGCAGTATTTT. The genes are TRBV4-1 and TRBJ2-3; D uncertain. Germline CDR1 reads MGHRA; CDR2 reads YSYEKL. V dropped 4 bases and J dropped 3 bases, with 17 bases sitting between them. The CDR3 runs 16 residues.